The 4 T cell receptor beta chains presented below share a single source sample, sequenced in a study of CD8 T cells in Susac syndrome. The RNA input was 0.5 to 1 ug, and it was reverse transcribed with random hexamers. One entry per CDR3 protein, called by TCRdb with MiXCR from the immunoSEQ multiplex PCR reads. The sample lists about 66,000 distinct CDR3 sequences; approximately 94% were seen once. The sequenced sample consisted of CD8+ T cells from PBMCs. Every receptor here comes from a human donor with multiple sclerosis.

This chain connects TRBV7-9 to TRBJ2-1; 12 nucleotides align to TRBD2. V was pared by 11 bases and J by 15 bases, with 14 bases of the junction left unmatched. Germline CDR1 reads SEHNR; CDR2 reads FQNEAQ (reference sequence). The length of the CDR3 is 13 residues. The CDR3 DNA follows: TGTGCCTTTAGGACTAGCGGGGAAAAGACTAGGTTCTTC. This sequence encodes CAFRTSGEKTRFF. Supplemented by reference TRBV7-9 and TRBJ2-1, the full variable domain reads DTGVSQNPRHKITKRGQNVTFRCDPISEHNRLYWYRQTLGQGPEFLTYFQNEAQLEKSRLLSDRFSAERPKGSFSTLEIQRTEQGDSAMYLCAFRTSGEKTRFFGPGTRLTVL.

The rearrangement joins TRBV29-1 to TRBJ2-7, with 9 bases that match TRBD2. CDR3 size: 13 residues. Germline loops: CDR1 SQVTM, CDR2 ANQGSEA. V gave up 6 bases and J gave up 4 bases; unmatched junction bases: 7. Here the CDR3 reads CSVVAGEPYEQYF. The CDR3 DNA sequence: TGCAGCGTGGTAGCGGGAGAGCCGTACGAGCAGTACTTC.

The gene calls are TRBV20-1 and TRBJ1-1, with 11 bases aligning to TRBD1. Looked up from germline, CDR1 is DFQATT and CDR2 is SNEGSKA (reference sequence). After removal of 6 bases from V and 11 bases from J, the junction contained 11 bases not matched to a gene. The length of the CDR3 is 13 residues. CDR3 amino acids: CSAGPGQGVVAFF. Here the CDR3 DNA reads TGCAGTGCCGGACCGGGACAGGGGGTGGTCGCTTTCTTT.

The chain couples TRBV3-1 to TRBJ2-1; tentative D call: TRBD1 (5 bases). Germline V gene sequence: CDR1 LGHDT, CDR2 YNNKEL (reference sequence). The CDR3 has 15 amino acids. V dropped 0 bases and J dropped 2 bases, with 8 bases sitting between them. DNA of the CDR3: TGTGCCAGCAGCCAAGATGTGGGGCCCTACAATGAGCAGTTCTTC. The encoded protein is CASSQDVGPYNEQFF.